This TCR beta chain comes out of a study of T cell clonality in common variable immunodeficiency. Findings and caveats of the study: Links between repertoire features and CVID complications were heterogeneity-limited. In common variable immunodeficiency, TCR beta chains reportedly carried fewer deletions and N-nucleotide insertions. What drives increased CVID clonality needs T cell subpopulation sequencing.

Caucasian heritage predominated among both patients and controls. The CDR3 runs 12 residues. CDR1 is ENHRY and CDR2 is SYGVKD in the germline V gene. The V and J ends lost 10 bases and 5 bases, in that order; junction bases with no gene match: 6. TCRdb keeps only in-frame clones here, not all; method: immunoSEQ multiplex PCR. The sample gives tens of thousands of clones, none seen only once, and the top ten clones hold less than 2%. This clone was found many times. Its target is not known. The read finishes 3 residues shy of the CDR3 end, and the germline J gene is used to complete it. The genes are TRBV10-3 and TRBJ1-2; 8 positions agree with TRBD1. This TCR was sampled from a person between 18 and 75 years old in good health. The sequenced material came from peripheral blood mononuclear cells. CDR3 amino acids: CATTGTGYGYTF. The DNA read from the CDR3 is TGTGCCACCACCGGGACAGGATATGGC.